These 32 T cell receptor beta chains originate from one sample sequenced in a study of T cell changes during pregnancy in multiple sclerosis. The protocol was immunoSEQ multiplex PCR, while the TCRdb copy is restricted to in-frame clones and leaves out a portion. The sample carries about 32,000 clones, 89% recorded once. This sample comprised CD8+ T cells from peripheral blood mononuclear cells, obtained in the second trimester of pregnancy. These receptors were collected from a female donor with multiple sclerosis, enrolled in a pregnancy study.

The chain joins TRBV4-1 to TRBJ1-5; D is unclear. The ends were cut back, 4 bases at V and 0 bases at J, with 10 bases in the middle. Germline V lookup: CDR1 MGHRA, CDR2 YSYEKL. This CDR3 is 15 amino acids long. Written as DNA, the CDR3 is TGCGCCAGCAGCCCGAGACGGGGTAGCAATCAGCCCCAGCATTTT. This gives the protein CASSPRRGSNQPQHF.

CDR3 nucleotide sequence: TGTGCCAGCAGCACCGGGACAGGGGATAGGGGTCAGCCCCAGCATTTT. It yields the protein CASSTGTGDRGQPQHF. This chain connects TRBV7-9 to TRBJ1-5, with 10 bases matching TRBD1. The CDR3 has 16 residues. Germline values: CDR1 SEHNR, CDR2 FQNEAQ (reference sequence). The trim removed 5 bases at V and 6 bases at J, leaving 10 bases unmatched.

The chain uses TRBV9 and TRBJ2-1; 10 nucleotides line up with TRBD1. Looked up from germline, CDR1 is SGDLS and CDR2 is YYNGEE. The junction had 5 bases not matched to a gene; V was cut back by 0 bases and J by 8 bases. The CDR3 is 15 residues long. The CDR3 protein is CASSVGGTGDYEQFF. In nucleotides, the CDR3 is TGTGCCAGCAGCGTAGGAGGGACAGGGGACTATGAGCAGTTCTTC.

CDR3 sequence: CASSLSGGSEAFF. DNA for the CDR3: TGTGCCAGCAGCTTAAGCGGGGGGTCTGAAGCTTTCTTT. The chain joins TRBV14 to TRBJ1-1, with D perhaps matching TRBD1 (5 bases). The V end was cut by 5 bases, the J end by 6 bases, with 13 bases between. Germline assignment: CDR1 SGHDN and CDR2 FVKESK. The CDR3 consists of 13 residues.

The chain links TRBV27 to TRBJ2-2; 8 positions match TRBD2. CDR3 length: 16 residues. Germline V lookup: CDR1 MNHEY, CDR2 SMNVEV (reference sequence). V shed 8 bases and J 7 bases; nucleotides not matched to a gene: 15. The CDR3 DNA follows: TGTGCCAGCGGTCCGGGAGGGGCCTTATTGGGCGGGGAGCTGTTTTTT. Translating it yields CASGPGGALLGGELFF.

The genes are TRBV27 and TRBJ2-7; D is unclear. The CDR3 covers 13 residues. The germline V gene has CDR1 MNHEY and CDR2 SMNVEV (reference sequence). Trimming took 3 bases from V and 3 from J, leaving 9 bases between them. This CDR3 is CASSLSSYYEQYF. CDR3 sequence (DNA): TGTGCCAGCAGTTTGTCCTCGTACTACGAGCAGTACTTC.

V is TRBV9 and J is TRBJ1-1; D remains ambiguous. Trimming shortened V by 1 base and J by 5 bases, and 9 bases separated the two germline ends. The CDR3 totals 13 residues. Germline CDR1 reads SGDLS; CDR2 reads YYNGEE. This CDR3 is CASSVYGETEAFF. The CDR3 region has the DNA TGTGCCAGCAGCGTATACGGGGAAACTGAAGCTTTCTTT.

This clone was observed a handful of times. V gene TRBV30 combines with J gene TRBJ2-7; the match to TRBD1 covers 8 bases. The V gene's germline CDR1 is GTSNPN and CDR2 SVGIG (reference sequence). V shed 1 base, J shed 1 base, and the junction held 3 bases outside the gene matches. The CDR3 extends over 14 amino acids. In nucleotides, the CDR3 is TGTGCCTGGAGTGGGACAGGGAGTTCCTACGAGCAGTACTTC. Residues: CAWSGTGSSYEQYF.

The gene calls are TRBV2 and TRBJ1-2; D gene uncertain. This CDR3 region has 13 residues. Germline CDR1 and CDR2: SNHLY and FYNNEI. V was shortened by 6 bases and J by 1 base, with 9 bases between the two germline ends. The CDR3 reads CASSPNFNYGYTF. The DNA for the CDR3 is TGTGCCAGCAGCCCTAATTTTAACTATGGCTACACCTTC.

The gene calls are TRBV19 and TRBJ2-3; maybe TRBD2 (5 bases). V was shortened by 4 bases and J by 2 bases, with 13 bases between the two germline ends. CDR1 is LNHDA, CDR2 SQIVND, per germline (reference sequence). The CDR3 has 15 residues. The CDR3 coding sequence is TGTGCCAGTAGTAGCGTCGGGATCTCCACAGATACGCAGTATTTT. This sequence encodes CASSSVGISTDTQYF. Looking up the rest from reference TRBV19 and TRBJ2-3 gives the full variable domain: DGGITQSPKYLFRKEGQNVTLSCEQNLNHDAMYWYRQDPGQGLRLIYYSQIVNDFQKGDIAEGYSVSREKKESFPLTVTSAQKNPTAFYLCASSSVGISTDTQYFGPGTRLTVL.

CDR3 in DNA: TGTGCCAGCAGGAGAGGGAGGCCCCGAGGTAACTATGGCTACACCTTC. Its protein product is CASRRGRPRGNYGYTF. The rearrangement uses TRBV28 and TRBJ1-2; the D is unclear. Germline assignment: CDR1 MDHEN and CDR2 SYDVKM. CDR3 length: 16 residues. Trimming shortened V by 6 bases and J by 1 base, and 18 bases separated the two germline ends.

The chain recombines TRBV10-3 with TRBJ1-5; TRBD1 matches 9 bases. This CDR3 comprises 13 residues. Germline CDR1 is ENHRY and CDR2 is SYGVKD. With V trimmed by 7 bases and J by 4 bases, 2 bases remained unmatched. The CDR3 sequence: CAINDRGNQPQHF. The CDR3 DNA follows: TGTGCCATCAACGACAGGGGGAATCAGCCCCAGCATTTT.

The V call is TRBV27, the J call TRBJ1-5, with 7 bases identical to TRBD1. The ends lost 6 bases at V and 4 bases at J; junction bases unmatched: 9. From germline, CDR1 is MNHEY and CDR2 SMNVEV (reference sequence). This CDR3 has 15 residues. The DNA of the CDR3 is TGTGCCAGCAGCGATGGGACAGTCAAGAATCAGCCCCAGCATTTT. It specifies CASSDGTVKNQPQHF.

The rearrangement uses TRBV6-5 and TRBJ2-6; D is perhaps TRBD1 (6 bases). Trimming pared 2 bases from V and 1 base from J, leaving 9 bases between. Germline V gene lookup returns CDR1 MNHEY and CDR2 SVGAGI. This CDR3 contains 16 residues. The CDR3 loop reads CASSYAGTSGANVLTF. CDR3 nucleotide sequence: TGTGCCAGCAGTTACGCCGGGACATCTGGGGCCAACGTCCTGACTTTC.

This chain links TRBV14 with TRBJ1-1; TRBD1 agrees at 7 bases. The CDR3 is 16 residues long. Trimming at V came to 3 bases and at J to 0 bases, leaving 7 bases not matched to a gene. The germline V gene encodes CDR1 SGHDN and CDR2 FVKESK. DNA of the CDR3: TGTGCCAGCAGCCACGAGACAGGGCGCCTGAACACTGAAGCTTTCTTT. Protein sequence: CASSHETGRLNTEAFF.

Here the CDR3 reads CASSERRLGAEAFF. The CDR3 DNA reads as TGTGCCAGCAGTGAACGGCGGTTAGGGGCTGAAGCTTTCTTT. The chain employs TRBV6-1 and TRBJ1-1; perhaps TRBD1 as D (5 bases). Germline assignment: CDR1 MNHNS and CDR2 SASEGT. Trimming pared 2 bases from V and 6 bases from J, leaving 13 bases between. This CDR3 is 14 amino acids long.

The chain has TRBV27 and TRBJ2-1, with 8 bases that match TRBD2. V was clipped by 0 bases and J by 6 bases; unmatched bases: 4. CDR1 and CDR2 (germline): MNHEY, SMNVEV (reference sequence). The CDR3 covers 15 residues. The CDR3 nucleotides are TGTGCCAGCAGTTTATCTAGCGGGACCCTCAATGAGCAGTTCTTC. This translates into CASSLSSGTLNEQFF.

This chain uses TRBV19 with TRBJ2-7; no definite D call. The CDR3 length is 13 residues. Germline loops: CDR1 LNHDA, CDR2 SQIVND (reference sequence). Trimming removed 2 bases from V and 1 base from J, with 6 bases in between. The CDR3 here is CASSITSSYEQYF. In DNA, the CDR3 is TGTGCCAGTAGTATAACATCATCCTACGAGCAGTACTTC.

The chain uses TRBV9 and TRBJ1-1, with D unclear. The CDR3 has 13 residues. The ends were cut back, 4 bases at V and 4 bases at J, with 11 bases in the middle. Per germline, CDR1 SGDLS and CDR2 YYNGEE. The CDR3 DNA follows: TGTGCCAGCAGCCAGGTGGAGGGCACTGAAGCTTTCTTT. Translation: CASSQVEGTEAFF.

The chain joins TRBV28 to TRBJ2-7; 11 nucleotides agree with TRBD2. This CDR3 is built from 16 residues. Germline CDR1 is MDHEN and CDR2 is SYDVKM. V shed 5 bases, J shed 0 bases, and the junction held 6 bases outside the gene matches. CDR3 in DNA: TGTGCCAGCAGTCCCCCGGGACTAGCGGCCTCCTACGAGCAGTACTTC. It encodes CASSPPGLAASYEQYF.

A single count supports this clone. This rearrangement joins TRBV19 to TRBJ2-7, with D perhaps matching TRBD2 (5 bases). CDR3 length: 14 amino acids. Germline values: CDR1 LNHDA, CDR2 SQIVND (reference sequence). Trimming left V 1 base short and J 2 bases short, with 9 bases between. CDR3 in amino acids: CASSIAGWAYEQYF. The CDR3 DNA reads as TGTGCCAGTAGTATAGCGGGATGGGCCTACGAGCAGTACTTC. The full variable domain, in which reference TRBV19 and TRBJ2-7 provide the parts outside the CDR3, is DGGITQSPKYLFRKEGQNVTLSCEQNLNHDAMYWYRQDPGQGLRLIYYSQIVNDFQKGDIAEGYSVSREKKESFPLTVTSAQKNPTAFYLCASSIAGWAYEQYFGPGTRLTVT.

This clone appeared a single time. This rearrangement joins TRBV27 to TRBJ2-7; the match to TRBD2 covers 8 bases. Germline V gives CDR1 MNHEY, CDR2 SMNVEV (reference sequence). Trimming at V came to 4 bases and at J to 6 bases, leaving 11 bases not matched to a gene. The CDR3 runs 15 residues. The DNA for the CDR3 is TGTGCCAGCAGTTCGGGGACGGGGGGGGCACGCGAGCAGTACTTC. Its protein product is CASSSGTGGAREQYF.

The chain recombines TRBV28 with TRBJ2-1; the D gene is possibly TRBD2 (6 bases). Germline lookup yields CDR1 MDHEN and CDR2 SYDVKM. The CDR3 contains 14 residues. V was clipped by 3 bases and J by 6 bases, with 12 bases between them. CDR3 loop: CASSFGGMGNEQFF. CDR3 in DNA: TGTGCCAGCAGTTTTGGAGGGATGGGCAATGAGCAGTTCTTC.

In this sample, this clone turned up a few times. The rearrangement uses TRBV7-9 and TRBJ2-1; 10 nucleotides agree with TRBD2. The J segment lost 3 bases and the V segment lost 4 bases, leaving 6 bases of the junction unmatched. From germline, CDR1 is SEHNR and CDR2 FQNEAQ (reference sequence). The CDR3 contains 16 residues. The CDR3 spells CASSSPSGGIYNEQFF. For the CDR3, the DNA is TGTGCCAGCAGCTCGCCTAGCGGGGGCATCTACAATGAGCAGTTCTTC.

The rearrangement links TRBV30 to TRBJ2-1; 7 nucleotides line up with TRBD2. The germline gives CDR1 GTSNPN, CDR2 SVGIG (reference sequence). V dropped 5 bases and J dropped 9; count of bases not matched to a gene: 13. The CDR3 runs to 14 residues. The CDR3 region is CAWALGRGTSEQFF. CDR3 DNA: TGTGCCTGGGCCTTGGGGAGGGGAACAAGTGAGCAGTTCTTC.

This chain joins TRBV19 and TRBJ1-5; TRBD1 agrees at 7 bases. In germline, CDR1 is LNHDA, CDR2 SQIVND (reference sequence). V trimming: 6 bases; J trimming: 0 bases; junction bases outside the gene matches: 5. The CDR3 is made up of 15 amino acids. This CDR3 reads CASSLGTDSNQPQHF. The CDR3 nucleotides are TGTGCCAGTAGCCTCGGGACAGATAGCAATCAGCCCCAGCATTTT.

The chain joins TRBV9 to TRBJ1-1; TRBD1 is a possible D gene (6 bases). V was pared by 3 bases and J by 1 base, with 13 bases between. CDR3 length: 15 residues. CDR1 and CDR2 (germline): SGDLS, YYNGEE. CDR3 loop: CASSGSGTTNTEAFF. CDR3 bases: TGTGCCAGCAGCGGCTCGGGGACAACGAACACTGAAGCTTTCTTT.

This chain links TRBV30 with TRBJ2-7, with unresolved D. V lost 3 bases and J 0 bases, leaving 12 bases between the germline ends. Germline CDR1 and CDR2: GTSNPN and SVGIG (reference sequence). The CDR3 consists of 14 residues. The CDR3 here is CAWSWSGYSYEQYF. The DNA of the CDR3 is TGTGCCTGGAGCTGGAGTGGATACTCCTACGAGCAGTACTTC. Complete variable domain (other parts from reference TRBV30 and TRBJ2-7): SQTIHQWPATLVQPVGSPLSLECTVEGTSNPNLYWYRQAAGRGLQLLFYSVGIGQISSEVPQNLSASRPQDRQFILSSKKLLLSDSGFYLCAWSWSGYSYEQYFGPGTRLTVT.

This clone appeared a single time. The chain joins TRBV2 to TRBJ2-7; D possibly corresponds to TRBD1 (6 bases). CDR3 length: 15 amino acids. Germline lookup yields CDR1 SNHLY and CDR2 FYNNEI. With 0 bases removed from V and 5 bases from J, the gap between germline ends came to 14 bases. DNA for the CDR3: TGTGCCAGCAGTGAAGCGCACAGGGCTGGACACGAGCAGTACTTC. Translated: CASSEAHRAGHEQYF.

The V and J genes are TRBV7-9 and TRBJ2-3; a possible D gene is TRBD1 (5 bases). Trimming took off 1 base at V and 4 bases at J, with 6 bases between the two ends. CDR3 size: 13 residues. Looked up from germline, CDR1 is SEHNR and CDR2 is FQNEAQ (reference sequence). The CDR3 DNA reads as TGTGCCAGCAGCTTAGAAGGGGCAGATACGCAGTATTTT. It translates to CASSLEGADTQYF.

This clone has just one count. The chain recombines TRBV2 with TRBJ1-1, with no clear D. V lost 6 bases and J lost 4, with 15 bases in between. Germline V gene lookup returns CDR1 SNHLY and CDR2 FYNNEI. The CDR3 sequence is 14 residues long. CDR3 amino acids: CASRGGDWSTEAFF. The DNA for the CDR3 is TGTGCCAGCAGGGGAGGCGATTGGAGCACTGAAGCTTTCTTT.

The chain combines TRBV5-6 with TRBJ2-7, with 10 bases matching TRBD2. Germline V CDR1 and CDR2: SGHDT, YYEEEE. This CDR3 spans 14 amino acids. Trimming took 3 bases from V and 4 from J; bases not matched to a gene: 4. Here the CDR3 reads CASSSWTSGYEQYF. CDR3 coding DNA: TGTGCCAGCAGCTCATGGACTAGCGGATACGAGCAGTACTTC.